Sequencing of this TCR beta chain was carried out in a study of T-cell memory formation after mild COVID-19. This clonotype was counted a few times. Germline values: CDR1 ENHRY, CDR2 SYGVKD. The CDR3 length is 14 residues. Trimming removed 0 bases at V and 7 bases at J, with 12 bases between. One entry per CDR3 protein results from TCRdb running MiXCR on the 5' RACE reads. The sample lists 150,000 to 200,000 distinct CDR3 sequences, approximately 17% occurring once. Source material: PBMCs or a T cell subset sorted from them (not recorded which). The receptor comes from a man aged 18-30 years who had mild COVID-19 (a few samples of this study predate the infection). Cell type and time point are not known. The genes are TRBV10-3 and TRBJ1-2; the D is unclear. CDR3 nucleotide sequence: TGTGCCATCAGTGAGTCCCCGGACGACCGTGGCTACACCTTC. Protein product: CAISESPDDRGYTF.